This T cell receptor (beta chain) derives from a study of regulatory and conventional T cells in RAG deficiency. Here immunoSEQ multiplex PCR was the method, and the copy in TCRdb shows in-frame clones only, minus some. The profile covers roughly 32,000 clones, with over 75% appearing a single time and 12% to 15% taken by the ten largest. The CDR3 runs 14 residues. V dropped 2 bases and J dropped 4; count of bases not matched to a gene: 3. Germline V gene data show CDR1 as SGHTS and CDR2 as YDEGEE. These data also formed part of another study, on regulatory T cells. This second study notes: The primer mix had 52 TRBV and 13 TRBJ primers.

The chain recombines TRBV5-8 with TRBJ2-7, with 10 bases that match TRBD1. The sample consisted of CD8+ T cells sorted from blood. This clonotype was obtained from a human donor in good health. The CDR3 nucleotides are TGTGCCAGCAGCTTCCGGGACAGGGGTTACGAGCAGTACTTC. Encoded protein: CASSFRDRGYEQYF. The full variable domain, with the rest looked up from reference TRBV5-8 and TRBJ2-7, is EAGVTQSPTHLIKTRGQQATLRCSPISGHTSVYWYQQALGLGLQFLLWYDEGEERNRGNFPPRFSGRQFPNYSSELNVNALELEDSALYLCASSFRDRGYEQYFGPGTRLTVT.